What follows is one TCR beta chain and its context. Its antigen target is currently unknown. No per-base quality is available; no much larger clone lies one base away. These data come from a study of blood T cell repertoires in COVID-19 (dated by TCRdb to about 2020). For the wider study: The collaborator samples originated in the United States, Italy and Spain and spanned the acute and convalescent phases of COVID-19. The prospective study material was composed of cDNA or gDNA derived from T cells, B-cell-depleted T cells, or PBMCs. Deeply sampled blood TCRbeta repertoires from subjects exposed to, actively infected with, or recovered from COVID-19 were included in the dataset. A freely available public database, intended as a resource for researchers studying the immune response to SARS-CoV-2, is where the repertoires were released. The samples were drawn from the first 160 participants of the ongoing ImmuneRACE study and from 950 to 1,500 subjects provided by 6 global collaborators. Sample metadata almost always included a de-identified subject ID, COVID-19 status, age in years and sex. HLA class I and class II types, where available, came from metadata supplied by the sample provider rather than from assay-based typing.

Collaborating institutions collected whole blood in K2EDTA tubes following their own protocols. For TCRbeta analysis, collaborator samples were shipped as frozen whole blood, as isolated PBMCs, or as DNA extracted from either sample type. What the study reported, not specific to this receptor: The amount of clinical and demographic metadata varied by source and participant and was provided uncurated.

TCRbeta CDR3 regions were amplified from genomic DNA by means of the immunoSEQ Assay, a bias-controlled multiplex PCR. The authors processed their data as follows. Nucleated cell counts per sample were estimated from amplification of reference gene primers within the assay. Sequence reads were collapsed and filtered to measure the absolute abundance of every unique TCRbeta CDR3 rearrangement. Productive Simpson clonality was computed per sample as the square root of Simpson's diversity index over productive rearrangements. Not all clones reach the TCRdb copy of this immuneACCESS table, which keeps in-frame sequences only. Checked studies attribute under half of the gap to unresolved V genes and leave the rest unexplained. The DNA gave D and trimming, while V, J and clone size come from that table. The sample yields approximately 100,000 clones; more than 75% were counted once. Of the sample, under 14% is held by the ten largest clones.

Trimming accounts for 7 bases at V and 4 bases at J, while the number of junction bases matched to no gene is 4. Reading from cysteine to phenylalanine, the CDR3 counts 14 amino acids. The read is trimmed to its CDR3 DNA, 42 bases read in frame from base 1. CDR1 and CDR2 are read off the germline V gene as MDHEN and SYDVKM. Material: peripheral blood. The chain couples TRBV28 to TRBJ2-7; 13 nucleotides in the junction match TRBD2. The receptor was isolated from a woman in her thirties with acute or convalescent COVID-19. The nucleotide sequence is TGTGCCAGCAAACTAGCGGGGGGGGCGTACGAGCAGTACTTC. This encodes CASKLAGGAYEQYF.